This is a list of T cell receptor beta chains from one sample in a study of blood T cell repertoires in COVID-19. The method was immunoSEQ multiplex PCR; TCRdb's version includes in-frame clones alone and lacks a portion of them. The sample contains 270,000 or so clones, about 91% of which appear only once. Sequenced material: PBMCs or T cells enriched from blood (not recorded which). These receptors were taken from a man aged 35-49 years who had been exposed to COVID-19. The CDR3 runs from the conserved cysteine through the conserved F or W. The order of the fields is V gene, D gene, clone size, J gene, CDR3 DNA, CDR3 protein. The D gene is left open where the match is weak. The size of a clone is reported for some rows only, either as once, few or many, or as a class for expanded clones.

TRBV5-6	-	-	TRBJ2-3	TGTGCCAGCAGCTTGCCGGGATTCGTCACAGATACGCAGTATTTT	CASSLPGFVTDTQYF
TRBV27	-	-	TRBJ2-7	TGTGCCAGCAGTCTTCCGGGGGTAAGGTACGAGCAGTACTTC	CASSLPGVRYEQYF
TRBV30	TRBD2	-	TRBJ2-1	TGTGCCTGGGATAGCGGGATCTCCTACAATGAGCAGTTCTTC	CAWDSGISYNEQFF
TRBV2	TRBD1	-	TRBJ1-2	TGTGCCAGCAGTGTTCAGGGACAGGGGTACTATGGCTACACCTTC	CASSVQGQGYYGYTF
TRBV7-6	-	-	TRBJ2-5	TGTGCCAGCAGAGGGACACTCGCTGAAAAGACCCAGTACTTC	CASRGTLAEKTQYF
TRBV15	TRBD1	-	TRBJ1-2	TGTGCCACCAGCAGAGCCGACAGGGGGCTGTATGGCTACACCTTC	CATSRADRGLYGYTF
TRBV12-3/TRBV12-4	TRBD1	-	TRBJ2-2	TGTGCCAGCACAAGGGGGCTCGGCGGGGAGCTGTTTTTT	CASTRGLGGELFF
TRBV19	-	-	TRBJ2-2	TGTGCCAGTAGTATAAGCTCGAACACCGGGGAGCTGTTTTTT	CASSISSNTGELFF
TRBV5-1	TRBD1	-	TRBJ2-3	TGCGCCAGCAGCTTGGGTATACAGGGGATCGATACGCAGTATTTT	CASSLGIQGIDTQYF
TRBV4-1	-	-	TRBJ2-3	TGCGCCAGCAGCCAAGCTACTATAGCCGATACGCAGTATTTT	CASSQATIADTQYF
TRBV6-1	TRBD1	-	TRBJ1-2	TGTGCCAGCAGTGAATCCCGGACAGGGACCAACTATGGCTACACCTTC	CASSESRTGTNYGYTF
TRBV30	-	-	TRBJ1-2	TGTGCCTGGAGTGTAATGAGCCAGGGCCTCAGCGGCTACACCTTC	CAWSVMSQGLSGYTF
TRBV27	TRBD1	once	TRBJ1-1	TGTGCCAGCAGTTCTGGACAGGGGACGAACACTGAAGCTTTCTTT	CASSSGQGTNTEAFF
TRBV7-2	-	-	TRBJ1-1	TGTGCCAGCAGCTTATCGTCTGTGGCCGAAGCTTTCTTT	CASSLSSVAEAFF
TRBV28	-	-	TRBJ1-5	TGTGCCAGCAGAACAGGGTCGGGCAATCAGCCCCAGCATTTT	CASRTGSGNQPQHF
TRBV7-2	TRBD1	-	TRBJ1-3	TGTGCCAGCAGCCCGGACAGGGGATTTGGAAACACCATATATTTT	CASSPDRGFGNTIYF
TRBV7-9	TRBD1	-	TRBJ1-1	TGTGCCAGCAGCCTCCCGGGGACAGGGCGGACTGAAGCTTTCTTT	CASSLPGTGRTEAFF
TRBV28	TRBD1	-	TRBJ2-7	TGTGCCAGCAGTTTGGACAGGGCTTACTCCTACGAGCAGTACTTC	CASSLDRAYSYEQYF
TRBV28	-	-	TRBJ1-1	TGTGCCAGCAGTTTAGGGGGGGATCCCGGGACCCGGGCACTCTTT	CASSLGGDPGTRALF
TRBV4-1	-	-	TRBJ1-4	TGCGCCAGCAGCCAAGTAAGCGAAAAACTGTTTTTT	CASSQVSEKLFF
TRBV9	-	-	TRBJ1-1	TGTGCCAGCAGCCCCGGGGGAGAGAACACTGAAGCTTTCTTT	CASSPGGENTEAFF
TRBV10-2	-	-	TRBJ2-1	TGCGCCAGCAGCGGTAATTTGCTGGATGAGCAGTTCTTC	CASSGNLLDEQFF
TRBV3-1/TRBV3-2	TRBD2	-	TRBJ2-1	TGTGCCAGCAGCCAATTGGCGGGAGTGAACTACAATGAGCAGTTCTTC	CASSQLAGVNYNEQFF
TRBV5-5	-	-	TRBJ1-5	TGTGCCAGCAGCTTGAGCGCATATCAGCCCCAGCATTTT	CASSLSAYQPQHF
TRBV5-1	TRBD1	-	TRBJ1-2	TGCGCCAGCAGTTTGACAGGGGGTGGGAGCTACACCTTC	CASSLTGGGSYTF
TRBV27	TRBD1	-	TRBJ2-7	TGTGCCAGCAGCCTGTGGGGACAGTCCTCCTACGAGCAGTACTTC	CASSLWGQSSYEQYF
TRBV7-2	-	-	TRBJ1-6	TGTGCCAGCAGCTTAAGACCAGGAGGGGCTGGTAATTCACCCCTCCACTTT	CASSLRPGGAGNSPLHF
TRBV4-1	-	-	TRBJ1-2	TGCGCCAGCAGCCAAGGTAGTACGAGGGGCTACACCTTC	CASSQGSTRGYTF
TRBV18	-	-	TRBJ1-5	TGTGCCAGCTTCTCCGGAGGGGTCGGTCAGCCCCAGCATTTT	CASFSGGVGQPQHF
TRBV27	TRBD1	-	TRBJ2-3	TGTGCCAGCCACGCGATTCCGGGACAGGGGGCCTGGACAGATACGCAGTATTTT	CASHAIPGQGAWTDTQYF
TRBV2	TRBD2	once	TRBJ2-7	TGTGCCACCGCGGGACGCCGGGGGGACTTATCCTACGAGCAGTACTTC	CATAGRRGDLSYEQYF